The sample holds one count of the clone carrying this T cell receptor (beta chain). Its target is unknown. The data derive from a study of T cell responses to AZD1222 COVID-19 vaccine. The study, taken as a whole, reports: Receipt of two AZD1222 doses was followed by a rise in Spike-specific TCR breadth and depth. No repertoire was sampled before or during the peak T cell response, only after it.

Generated by immunoSEQ multiplex PCR, the TCRdb table keeps only in-frame clones and is missing some. The sample carries about 180,000 clones, 90% to 95% recorded once. This receptor was taken from an adult who received the AZD1222 COVID-19 vaccine. Sample: peripheral blood, taken 28 days after the second AZD1222 dose.

The CDR3 DNA is TGTGCCAGCAGGCGGGGGAGCTCCTACGAGCAGTACTTC. It is translated as CASRRGSSYEQYF. The V call is TRBV27, the J call TRBJ2-7, with 7 positions matching TRBD2. Trimming cost V 6 bases and J 0 bases; bases outside gene matches: 2. CDR1 is MNHEY and CDR2 is SMNVEV in the germline V gene (reference sequence). The length of the CDR3 is 13 residues.